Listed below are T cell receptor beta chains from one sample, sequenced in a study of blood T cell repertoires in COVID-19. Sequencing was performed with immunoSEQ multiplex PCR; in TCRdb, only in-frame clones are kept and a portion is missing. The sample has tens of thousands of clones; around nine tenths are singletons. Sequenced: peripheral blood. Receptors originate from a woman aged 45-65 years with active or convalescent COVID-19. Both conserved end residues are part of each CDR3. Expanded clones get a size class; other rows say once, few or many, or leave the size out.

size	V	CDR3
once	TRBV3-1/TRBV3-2	CASSPRQGWGEQFF
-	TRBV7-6	CASSPLYQETQYF
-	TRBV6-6	CASSLGQGILEAFF
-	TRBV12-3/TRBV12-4	CASSFSDRGEAFF
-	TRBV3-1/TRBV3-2	CASSLLGASNTGELFF
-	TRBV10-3	CATSVPPRGIQYF
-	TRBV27	CASSLSWGDGYTF
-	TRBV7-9	CASSLAQGLAGRYNEQFF
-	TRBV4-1	CASSQVGGGPYEQYF
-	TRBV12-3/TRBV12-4	CASRLTPADTQYF
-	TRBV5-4	CASSSQTGRNTEAFF
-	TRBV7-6	CASSSGQGVNTEAFF
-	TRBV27	CASSDLSAYQETQYF
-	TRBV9	CASSGEGRAKGEQYF
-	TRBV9	CASSAHGERTDTQYF
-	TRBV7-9	CASRTGDRYEQYF
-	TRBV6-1	CASSEVRDRGLYEQYF
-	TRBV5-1	CASSNSVEAYEQYF
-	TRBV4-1	CASSQDRGEKLFF
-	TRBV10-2	CASSVEGFIYNEQFF
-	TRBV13	CASSTDGRAYEQYF
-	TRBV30	CAWSAVTREGYGYTF
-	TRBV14	CASSRSGTRQFF
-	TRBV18	CASSAYQETQYF
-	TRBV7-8	CASELAGEFYNEQFF
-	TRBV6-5	CASSATDYRGHEQYF
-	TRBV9	CASSVGTGALYGYTF
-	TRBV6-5	CASSSAGPNGYTF
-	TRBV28	CASRGGSSGANVLTF
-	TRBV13	CASSLGGSSYEQYF
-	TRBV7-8	CASSSPGIWDEQFF